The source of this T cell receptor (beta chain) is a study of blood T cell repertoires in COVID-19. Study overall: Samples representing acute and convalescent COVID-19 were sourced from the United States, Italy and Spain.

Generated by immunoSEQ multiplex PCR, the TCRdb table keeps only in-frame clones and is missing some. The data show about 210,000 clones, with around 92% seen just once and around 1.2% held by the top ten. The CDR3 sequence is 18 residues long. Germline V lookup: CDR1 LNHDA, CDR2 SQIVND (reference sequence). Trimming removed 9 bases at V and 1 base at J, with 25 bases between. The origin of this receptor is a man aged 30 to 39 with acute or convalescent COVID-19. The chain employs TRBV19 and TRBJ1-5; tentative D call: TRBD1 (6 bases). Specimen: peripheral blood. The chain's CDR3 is CASPKTGNREGSNQPQHF. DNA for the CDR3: TGTGCCAGCCCCAAAACGGGGAACAGGGAAGGAAGCAATCAGCCCCAGCATTTT.